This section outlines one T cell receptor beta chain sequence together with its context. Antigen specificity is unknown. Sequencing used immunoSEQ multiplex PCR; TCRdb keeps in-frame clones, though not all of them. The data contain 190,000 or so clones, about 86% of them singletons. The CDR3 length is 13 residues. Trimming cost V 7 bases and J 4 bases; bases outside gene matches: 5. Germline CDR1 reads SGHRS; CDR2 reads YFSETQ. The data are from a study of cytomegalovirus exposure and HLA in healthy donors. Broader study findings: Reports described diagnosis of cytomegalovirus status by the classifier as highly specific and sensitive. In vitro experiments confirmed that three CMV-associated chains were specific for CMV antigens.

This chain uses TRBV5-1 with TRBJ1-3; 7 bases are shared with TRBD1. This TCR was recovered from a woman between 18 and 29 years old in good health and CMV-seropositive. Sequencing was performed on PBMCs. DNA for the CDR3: TGCGCCAGCGCCGACAGGGTAGGAAACACCATATATTTT. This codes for CASADRVGNTIYF.